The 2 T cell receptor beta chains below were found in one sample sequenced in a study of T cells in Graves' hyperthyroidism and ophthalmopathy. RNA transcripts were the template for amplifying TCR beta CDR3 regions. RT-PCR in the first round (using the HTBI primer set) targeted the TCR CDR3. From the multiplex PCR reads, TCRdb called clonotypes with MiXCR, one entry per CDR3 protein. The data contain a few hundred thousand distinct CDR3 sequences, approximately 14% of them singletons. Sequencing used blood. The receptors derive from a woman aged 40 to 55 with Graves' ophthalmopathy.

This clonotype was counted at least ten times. The chain's CDR3 is CASNNRGRETQYF. The CDR3, as DNA: TGTGCCAGCAACAACAGGGGTAGAGAGACCCAGTACTTC. The gene calls are TRBV2 and TRBJ2-5; 7 positions agree with TRBD1. CDR3 length: 13 amino acids. J lost 4 bases, V lost 7 bases, and 6 bases had no gene match. The germline V gene encodes CDR1 SNHLY and CDR2 FYNNEI. Based on the CDR3 plus reference TRBV2 and TRBJ2-5, the full variable domain is EPEVTQTPSHQVTQMGQEVILRCVPISNHLYFYWYRQILGQKVEFLVSFYNNEISEKSEIFDDQFSVERPDGSNFTLKIRSTKLEDSAMYFCASNNRGRETQYFGPGTRLLVL.

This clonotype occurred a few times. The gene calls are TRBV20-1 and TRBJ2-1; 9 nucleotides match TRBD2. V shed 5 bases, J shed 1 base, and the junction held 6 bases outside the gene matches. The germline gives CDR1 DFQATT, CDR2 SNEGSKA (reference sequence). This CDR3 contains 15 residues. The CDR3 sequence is CSAPKREASYNEQFF. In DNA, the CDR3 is TGCAGTGCTCCAAAGCGGGAGGCGTCCTACAATGAGCAGTTCTTC.